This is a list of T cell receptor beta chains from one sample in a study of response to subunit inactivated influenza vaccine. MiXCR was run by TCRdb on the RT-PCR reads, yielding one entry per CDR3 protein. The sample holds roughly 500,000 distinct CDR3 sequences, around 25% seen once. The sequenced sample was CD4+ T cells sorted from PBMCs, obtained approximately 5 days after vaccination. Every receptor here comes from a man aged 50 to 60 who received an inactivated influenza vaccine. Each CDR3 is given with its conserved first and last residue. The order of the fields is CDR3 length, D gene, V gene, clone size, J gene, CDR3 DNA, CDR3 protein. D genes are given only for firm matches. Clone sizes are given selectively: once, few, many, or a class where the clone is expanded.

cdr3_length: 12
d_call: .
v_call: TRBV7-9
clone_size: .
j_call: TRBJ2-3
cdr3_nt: TGTGCCAGCATGCGGGGGCTGGATACGCAGTATTTT
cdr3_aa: CASMRGLDTQYF

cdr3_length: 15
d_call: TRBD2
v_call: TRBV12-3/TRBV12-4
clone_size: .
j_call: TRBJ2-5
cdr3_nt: TGTGCCAGCAGTCCCGGGACTAGCGGGGTTGAGACCCAGTACTTC
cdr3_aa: CASSPGTSGVETQYF

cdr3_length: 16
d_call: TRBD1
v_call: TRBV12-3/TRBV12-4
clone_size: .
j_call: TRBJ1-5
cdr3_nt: TGTGCCAGCAGTTTAGGTGGACAGGGTCGAAATCAGCCCCAGCATTTT
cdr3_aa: CASSLGGQGRNQPQHF

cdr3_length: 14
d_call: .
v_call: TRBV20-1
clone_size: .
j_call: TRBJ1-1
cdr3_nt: TGCAGTGCCAGGGTGACAACCCCGAACACTGAAGCTTTCTTT
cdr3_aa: CSARVTTPNTEAFF

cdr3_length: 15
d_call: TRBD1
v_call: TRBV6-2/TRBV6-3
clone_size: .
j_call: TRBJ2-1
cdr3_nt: TGTGCCAGCAGTTTCTTCGGACAGGGTTACAATGAGCAGTTCTTC
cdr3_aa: CASSFFGQGYNEQFF

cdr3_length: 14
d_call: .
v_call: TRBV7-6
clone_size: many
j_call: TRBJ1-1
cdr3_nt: TGTGCCAGCAGCCCCCGACGAGGGGGGACTGAAGCTTTCTTT
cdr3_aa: CASSPRRGGTEAFF

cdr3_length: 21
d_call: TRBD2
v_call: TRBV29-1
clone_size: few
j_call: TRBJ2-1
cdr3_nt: TGCAGCGTTAAGGGGACAGGGCGGGCTAGCGGGGGGCCCGGCGTTGGGAATGAGCAGTTCTTC
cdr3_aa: CSVKGTGRASGGPGVGNEQFF

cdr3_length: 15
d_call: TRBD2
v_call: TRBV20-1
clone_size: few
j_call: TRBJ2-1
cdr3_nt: TGCAGTGCTAGTAAGGCGGGAGATTTTTACAATGAGCAGTTCTTC
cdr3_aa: CSASKAGDFYNEQFF

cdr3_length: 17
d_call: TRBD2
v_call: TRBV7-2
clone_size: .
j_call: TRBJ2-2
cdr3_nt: TGTGCCAGCAGCTTAGTGGTCGCGGGGGATTACACCGGGGAGCTGTTTTTT
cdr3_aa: CASSLVVAGDYTGELFF

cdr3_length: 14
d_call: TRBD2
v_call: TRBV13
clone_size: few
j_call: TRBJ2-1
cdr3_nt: TGTGCCAGCAGCTTAGGCGGTGCGGGAGGACGGCAGTTCTTC
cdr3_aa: CASSLGGAGGRQFF

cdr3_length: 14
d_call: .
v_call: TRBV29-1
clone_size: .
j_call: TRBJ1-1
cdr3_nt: TGCAGCGTTGAAGATGATTGGCAGAACACTGAAGCTTTCTTT
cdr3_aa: CSVEDDWQNTEAFF

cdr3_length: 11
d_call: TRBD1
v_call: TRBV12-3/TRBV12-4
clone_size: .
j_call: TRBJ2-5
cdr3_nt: TGTGCCAGCAGTCACAGGGGTTCCCAATACTTC
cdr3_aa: CASSHRGSQYF

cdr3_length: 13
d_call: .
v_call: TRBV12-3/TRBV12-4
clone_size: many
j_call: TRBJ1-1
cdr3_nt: TGTGCCAGCAGTGCCGGGACACCAACTGAATCTTTCTTT
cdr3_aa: CASSAGTPTESFF

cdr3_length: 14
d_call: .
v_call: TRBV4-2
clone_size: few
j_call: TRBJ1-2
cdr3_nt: TGTGCCAGCAGCCTTAAAGGGGGGACCTATGGCTACACCTTC
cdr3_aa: CASSLKGGTYGYTF

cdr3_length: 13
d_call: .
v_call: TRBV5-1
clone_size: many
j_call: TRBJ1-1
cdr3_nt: TGCGCCAGCAGCTCCGGGACGAACACTGAAGCTTTCTTT
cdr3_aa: CASSSGTNTEAFF

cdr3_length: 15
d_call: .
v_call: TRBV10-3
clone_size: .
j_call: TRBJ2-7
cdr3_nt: TGTGCCATCAGTGGACGCAGGGGACTTGGATCCGAGCAGTACTTC
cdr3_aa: CAISGRRGLGSEQYF

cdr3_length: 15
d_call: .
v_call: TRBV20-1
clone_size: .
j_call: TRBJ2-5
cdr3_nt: TGCAGTGCTAGAGATGCCCTCGCAGGGCGGGGGACCCAGTACTTC
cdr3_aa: CSARDALAGRGTQYF

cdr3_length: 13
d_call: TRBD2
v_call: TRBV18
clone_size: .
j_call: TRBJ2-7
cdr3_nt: TGTGCCAGCTCACCACCCTCAGCGGGAGGCCAGTACTTC
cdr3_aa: CASSPPSAGGQYF

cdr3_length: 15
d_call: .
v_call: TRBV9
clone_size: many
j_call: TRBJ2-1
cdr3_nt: TGTGCCAGCAGCGTAGAGCCGAGCTCCTACAATGAGCAGTTCTTC
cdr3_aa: CASSVEPSSYNEQFF

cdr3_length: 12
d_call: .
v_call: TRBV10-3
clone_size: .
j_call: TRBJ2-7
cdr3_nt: TGTGCCATCAGTGCAGGAAACTACGAGCAGTACTTC
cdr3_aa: CAISAGNYEQYF

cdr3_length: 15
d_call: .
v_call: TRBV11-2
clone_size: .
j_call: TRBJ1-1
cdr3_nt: TGTGCCAGCAGCTTACGACGCGACGGGAACACTGAAGCTTTCTTT
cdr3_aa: CASSLRRDGNTEAFF

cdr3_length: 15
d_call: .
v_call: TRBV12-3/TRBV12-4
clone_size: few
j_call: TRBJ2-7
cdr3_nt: TGTGCCAGCAGTTCCACCGGGACTGGCTCCTACGAGCAGTACTTC
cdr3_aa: CASSSTGTGSYEQYF

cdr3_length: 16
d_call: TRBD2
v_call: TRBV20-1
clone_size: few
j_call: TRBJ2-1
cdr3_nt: TGCAGTGCTAGAGATCCGATACTAGCGAACTACAATGAGCAGTTCTTC
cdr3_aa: CSARDPILANYNEQFF

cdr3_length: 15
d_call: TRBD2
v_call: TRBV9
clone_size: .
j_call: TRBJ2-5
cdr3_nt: TGTGCCAGCAGCGTGGCGGGAGGCCGGGGTGAGACCCAGTACTTC
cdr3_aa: CASSVAGGRGETQYF

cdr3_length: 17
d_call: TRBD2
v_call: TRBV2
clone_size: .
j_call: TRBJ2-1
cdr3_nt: TGTGCCAGCAGTGATCCGTTACTAGCGGGAGGGCAAAAGGAGCAGTTCTTC
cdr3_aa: CASSDPLLAGGQKEQFF

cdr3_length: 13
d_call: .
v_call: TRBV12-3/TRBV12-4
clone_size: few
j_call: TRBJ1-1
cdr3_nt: TGTGCCAGCAGTTTAGCGGGCGGAAATGAAGCTTTCTTT
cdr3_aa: CASSLAGGNEAFF

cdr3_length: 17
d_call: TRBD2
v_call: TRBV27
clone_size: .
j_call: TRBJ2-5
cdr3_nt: TGTGCCAGCAGAAAATCAGCGGGGGGGCCTCGAGAAGAGACCCAGTACTTC
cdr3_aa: CASRKSAGGPREETQYF

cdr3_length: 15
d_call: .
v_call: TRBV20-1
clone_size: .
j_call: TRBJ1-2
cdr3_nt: TGCAGTGCTAGCGCTGTAGGTCAGGTCGAACGGGGCTACACCTTC
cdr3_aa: CSASAVGQVERGYTF

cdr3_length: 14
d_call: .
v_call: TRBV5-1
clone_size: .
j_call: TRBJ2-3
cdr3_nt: TGCGCCAGCAGCTTGGGACGGGCCACAGATACGCAGTATTTT
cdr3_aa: CASSLGRATDTQYF

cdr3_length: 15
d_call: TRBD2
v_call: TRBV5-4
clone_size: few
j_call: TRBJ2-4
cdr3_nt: TGTGCCAGCAGCTTAAAAGCGGGGGACGAAAACATTCAGTACTTC
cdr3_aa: CASSLKAGDENIQYF

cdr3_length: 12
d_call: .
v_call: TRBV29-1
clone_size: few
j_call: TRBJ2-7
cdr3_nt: TGCAGCGCCGGGGGACGCCCCTACGAGCAGTACTTC
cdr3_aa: CSAGGRPYEQYF

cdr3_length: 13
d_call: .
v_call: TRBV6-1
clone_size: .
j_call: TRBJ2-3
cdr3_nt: TGTGCCTCCCGGCGGGGCCACACAGATACGCAGTATTTT
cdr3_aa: CASRRGHTDTQYF

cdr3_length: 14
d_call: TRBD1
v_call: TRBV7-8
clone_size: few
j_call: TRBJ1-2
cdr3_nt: TGTGCCAGCAGCTTCCGGGACAGATACTATGGCTACACCTTC
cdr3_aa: CASSFRDRYYGYTF

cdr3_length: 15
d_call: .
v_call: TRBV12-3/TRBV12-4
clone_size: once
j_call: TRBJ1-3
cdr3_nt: TGTGCCAGCAGAATAGGGCTCACTCCCGGAAACACCATATATTTT
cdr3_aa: CASRIGLTPGNTIYF

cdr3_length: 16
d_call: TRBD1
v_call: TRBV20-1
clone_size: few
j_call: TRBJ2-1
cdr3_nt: TGCAGTGCAAGAAATCCCGGGACAGGGGGAAGAGGTGAGCAGTTCTTC
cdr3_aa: CSARNPGTGGRGEQFF

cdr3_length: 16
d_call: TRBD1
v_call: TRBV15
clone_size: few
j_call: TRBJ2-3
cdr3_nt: TGTGCCACCAGCAGAGGGAGGACAGGGGAGGGTAATACGCAGTATTTT
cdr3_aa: CATSRGRTGEGNTQYF

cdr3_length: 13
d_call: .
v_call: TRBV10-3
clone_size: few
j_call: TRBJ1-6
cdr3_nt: TGTGCCATCAGTGATAAGCGTAATTCACCCCTCCACTTT
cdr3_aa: CAISDKRNSPLHF

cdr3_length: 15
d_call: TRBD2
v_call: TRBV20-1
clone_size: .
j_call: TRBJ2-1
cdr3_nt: TGCAGTGCTAGGGAGACCGGGACTAGTAAGGGTGAGCAGTTCTTC
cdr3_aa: CSARETGTSKGEQFF

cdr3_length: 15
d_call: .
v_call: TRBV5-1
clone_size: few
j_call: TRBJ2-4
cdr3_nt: TGCGCCAGCAGCCCCAGGGGACTAACCAAAAACATTCAGTACTTC
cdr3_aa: CASSPRGLTKNIQYF

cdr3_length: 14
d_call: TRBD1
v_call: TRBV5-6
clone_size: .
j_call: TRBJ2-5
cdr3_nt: TGTGCCAGCAGCTCGACAGGGTATCGAGAGACCCAGTACTTC
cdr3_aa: CASSSTGYRETQYF

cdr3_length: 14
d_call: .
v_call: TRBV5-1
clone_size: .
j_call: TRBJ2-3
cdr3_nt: TGCGCCAGCAGCATTGATGACAGGTTGGATACGCAGTATTTT
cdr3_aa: CASSIDDRLDTQYF

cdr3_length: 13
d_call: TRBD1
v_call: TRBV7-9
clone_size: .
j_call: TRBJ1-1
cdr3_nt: TGTGCCAGCAGCCAGAGACAGGGGACTGAAGCTTTCTTT
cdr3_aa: CASSQRQGTEAFF

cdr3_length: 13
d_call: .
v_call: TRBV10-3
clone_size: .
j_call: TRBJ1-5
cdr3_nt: TGTGCCATCAGACAGGGTTTAGATCAGCCCCAGCATTTT
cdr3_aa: CAIRQGLDQPQHF

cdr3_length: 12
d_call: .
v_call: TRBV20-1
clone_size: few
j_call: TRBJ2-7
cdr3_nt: TGCAGTGCTAGCCGGGGTGGATACGAGCAGTACTTC
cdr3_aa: CSASRGGYEQYF

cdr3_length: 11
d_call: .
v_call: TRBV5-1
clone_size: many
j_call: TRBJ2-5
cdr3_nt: TGCGCCAGCAGCTCCCAAGAGACCCAGTACTTC
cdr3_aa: CASSSQETQYF

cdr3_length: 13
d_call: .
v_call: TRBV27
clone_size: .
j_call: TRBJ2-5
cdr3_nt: TGTGCCAGCAGTTTCGGGTCCATGGAGACCCAGTACTTC
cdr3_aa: CASSFGSMETQYF

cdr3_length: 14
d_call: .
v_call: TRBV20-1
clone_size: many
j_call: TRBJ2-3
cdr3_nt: TGCAGTGCTGGGGGAGGACAGGTCACAGATACGCAGTATTTT
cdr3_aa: CSAGGGQVTDTQYF

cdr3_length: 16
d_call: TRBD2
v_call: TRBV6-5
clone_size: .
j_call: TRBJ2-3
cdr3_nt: TGTGCCAGCAGTTACCTCGACAGCGGGAGAAGTAATACGCAGTATTTT
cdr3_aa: CASSYLDSGRSNTQYF

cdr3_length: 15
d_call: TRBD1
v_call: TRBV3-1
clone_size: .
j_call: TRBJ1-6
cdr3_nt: TGTGCCAGCAGCCAGGGGGACAGGATATATTCACCCCTCCACTTT
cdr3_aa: CASSQGDRIYSPLHF

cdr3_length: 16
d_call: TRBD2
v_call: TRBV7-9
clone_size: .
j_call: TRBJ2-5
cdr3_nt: TGTGCCAGCAGCGCTCCGACTAGCGAGAGACAAGAGACCCAGTACTTC
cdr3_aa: CASSAPTSERQETQYF

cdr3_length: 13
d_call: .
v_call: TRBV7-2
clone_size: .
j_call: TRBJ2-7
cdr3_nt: TGTGCCAGCAGCTTACCGGCCCCCAGGGAGCAGTACTTC
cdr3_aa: CASSLPAPREQYF

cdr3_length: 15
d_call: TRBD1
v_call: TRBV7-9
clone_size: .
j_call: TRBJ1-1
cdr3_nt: TGTGCCAGCAGCTTAGGACAGGGAGGGTACACTGAAGCTTTCTTT
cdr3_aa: CASSLGQGGYTEAFF

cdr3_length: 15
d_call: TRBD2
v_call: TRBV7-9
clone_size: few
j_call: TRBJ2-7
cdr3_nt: TGTGCCAGCAGCTCTCGGGGAGGGCAACCCTACGAGCAGTACTTC
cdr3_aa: CASSSRGGQPYEQYF

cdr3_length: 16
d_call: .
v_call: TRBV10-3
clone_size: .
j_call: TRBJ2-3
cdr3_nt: TGTGCCATCAGACAACGGGACCAAGGGGATTCGGATACGCAGTATTTT
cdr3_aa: CAIRQRDQGDSDTQYF

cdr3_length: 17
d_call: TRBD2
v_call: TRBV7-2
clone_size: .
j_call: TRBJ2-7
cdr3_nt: TGTGCCAGCAGCTTAGCGACTAGCGGGCGTGGAACCTACGAGCAGTACTTC
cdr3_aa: CASSLATSGRGTYEQYF